The 11 T cell receptor beta chains presented below share a single source sample, sequenced in a study of T cells in Graves' hyperthyroidism and ophthalmopathy (dated by TCRdb to between 2017 and 2020). Libraries were made using multiplex PCR. The run used an Illumina HiSeq 2000. Amplification of TCR beta CDR3 regions was carried out from RNA transcripts. The first round of RT-PCR for the TCR CDR3 was performed with the HTBI primer set and the Qiagen OneStep RT-PCR kit. Through fastp at Q25 and MiXCR, TCRdb rebuilt clones from the public reads, retaining in-frame beta chains. CDR3 protein duplicates are merged, each entry listing the most common genes and DNA. This sample lists hundreds of thousands of distinct CDR3 sequences; roughly 20% were detected once. The ten largest clones capture 34% of the sample. Sequencing was done on a sample of blood. The origin of the receptors is a man aged 30 to 39 with Graves' ophthalmopathy.

The V call is TRBV5-1, the J call TRBJ2-7; D unclear. The germline CDR1 and CDR2 sequences are SGHRS and YFSETQ. V lost 4 bases and J lost 4, with 12 bases in between. This CDR3 contains 13 residues. DNA for the CDR3: TGCGCCAGCAGCCTGGGGTGGACGTACGAGCAGTACTTC. This translates into CASSLGWTYEQYF.

The table lists this clonotype with many counts. This chain connects TRBV3-1 to TRBJ2-1; the D gene is possibly TRBD2 (5 bases). Looked up from germline, CDR1 is LGHDT and CDR2 is YNNKEL (reference sequence). The CDR3 sequence is 13 residues long. The V end was cut by 2 bases, the J end by 6 bases, with 8 bases between. CDR3 DNA: TGTGCCAGCAGCCAACCGGGATCCAATGAGCAGTTCTTC. Translation gives CASSQPGSNEQFF.

In its sample, this clonotype was seen a few times. This rearrangement joins TRBV7-9 to TRBJ2-1; 12 nucleotides match TRBD2. This CDR3 region has 17 residues. Trimming removed 4 bases from V and 5 bases from J; junction bases left unmatched: 9. In germline, CDR1 is SEHNR, CDR2 FQNEAQ (reference sequence). The CDR3 region is CASSSLLAGGLNNEQFF. The CDR3 DNA is TGTGCCAGCAGCTCTCTACTAGCGGGAGGCCTCAACAATGAGCAGTTCTTC.

This clonotype showed up just a few times. The chain joins TRBV4-3 to TRBJ2-7; TRBD1 might be the D (6 bases). Germline-derived CDR1 and CDR2 are LGHNA and YSLEER. The CDR3 is made up of 14 amino acids. The V gene lost 5 bases and the J gene lost 2 bases, with 13 bases spanning the gap. CDR3 nucleotide sequence: TGCGCCAGCAGCTTTTTTGGACAGACCTACGAGCAGTACTTC. Protein product: CASSFFGQTYEQYF.

This clonotype was recorded at least ten times. The V call is TRBV28, the J call TRBJ2-7, with 7 bases matching TRBD1. The junction had 1 base not matched to a gene; V was cut back by 2 bases and J by 3 bases. The length of the CDR3 is 13 residues. Germline-derived CDR1 and CDR2 are MDHEN and SYDVKM. The CDR3 DNA follows: TGTGCCAGCAGTTTACCAGGGGGCTACGAGCAGTACTTC. Translation: CASSLPGGYEQYF.

This chain uses TRBV7-9 with TRBJ2-1; TRBD2 matches 12 bases. The CDR3 has 15 amino acids. V dropped 5 bases and J dropped 7; count of bases not matched to a gene: 6. Germline V gene lookup returns CDR1 SEHNR and CDR2 FQNEAQ (reference sequence). This chain's CDR3 is CASSTGTSGWNEQFF. For the CDR3, the DNA is TGTGCCAGCAGCACCGGGACTAGCGGGTGGAATGAGCAGTTCTTC.

The V call is TRBV20-1, the J call TRBJ2-7, with 8 bases fitting TRBD1. This CDR3 region has 13 residues. CDR1 and CDR2 (germline): DFQATT, SNEGSKA (reference sequence). J lost 2 bases, V lost 5 bases, and 5 bases had no gene match. This chain's CDR3 is CSAFDRGTYEQYF. The CDR3 DNA is TGCAGTGCTTTCGACAGGGGCACCTACGAGCAGTACTTC.

In this sample, this clonotype turned up a few times. The CDR3 loop reads CAFSRPGGSDTQYF. The CDR3 DNA follows: TGTGCCTTCTCACGACCCGGGGGTTCAGATACGCAGTATTTT. The chain uses TRBV30 and TRBJ2-3, with a possible D match to TRBD2 (6 bases). CDR1 is GTSNPN, CDR2 SVGIG, per germline (reference sequence). V was trimmed by 7 bases and J by 4 bases, leaving 18 bases between them. The CDR3 is 14 residues long.

This clonotype was observed a few times. The gene calls are TRBV27 and TRBJ1-4; 7 nucleotides agree with TRBD1. In germline, CDR1 is MNHEY, CDR2 SMNVEV (reference sequence). The CDR3 runs 17 residues. Trimming removed 2 bases from V and 3 bases from J; junction bases left unmatched: 9. The CDR3 reads CASSLKAQGRSNEKLFF. The CDR3 nucleotides are TGTGCCAGCAGTTTAAAAGCACAGGGGCGCTCTAATGAAAAACTGTTTTTT. Combining the CDR3 with reference TRBV27 and TRBJ1-4 gives the whole variable domain EAQVTQNPRYLITVTGKKLTVTCSQNMNHEYMSWYRQDPGLGLRQIYYSMNVEVTDKGDVPEGYKVSRKEKRNFPLILESPSPNQTSLYFCASSLKAQGRSNEKLFFGSGTQLSVL.

This clonotype has just a few counts. The chain carries TRBV7-9 and TRBJ2-7, with D perhaps TRBD1 (5 bases). Trimming cost V 6 bases and J 4 bases, with 19 bases left between them. Germline CDR1 reads SEHNR; CDR2 reads FQNEAQ (reference sequence). This CDR3 has 15 residues. The CDR3 nucleotides read TGTGCCAGCAGTGCCAAGGGGCTTGCTCAATACGAGCAGTACTTC. Translated: CASSAKGLAQYEQYF.

A few counts support this clonotype. The chain joins TRBV6-1 to TRBJ2-1; 9 bases match TRBD1. The V and J ends lost 6 bases and 6 bases, in that order; junction bases with no gene match: 9. This CDR3 contains 15 residues. Germline CDR1 reads MNHNS; CDR2 reads SASEGT. The CDR3 sequence is CASREDRGAFNEQFF. Written as DNA, the CDR3 is TGTGCCAGCAGAGAGGACAGGGGAGCGTTCAATGAGCAGTTCTTC.